The 28 T cell receptor beta chains below come from one sample, sequenced in a study of glioma-infiltrating T cells (dated by TCRdb to 2015 to 2016). TCRdb names Illumina MiSeq as the instrument used. TCR alpha and beta CDR3 regions were amplified with the iRepertoire nested amplicon-rescue multiplex PCR (arm-PCR) platform from RNA. TCRdb cleaned the public reads at Q25 with fastp, built clones with MiXCR and kept in-frame beta chains. Duplicate CDR3 protein sequences are folded into a single record with the most common DNA and genes. The sample table contains about 140,000 distinct CDR3 sequences; only one count was recorded for 39% of them. The ten biggest clones cover roughly 20% of the sample. Sequenced sample: glioma tissue, nonneoplastic brain tissue, or PBMCs (not recorded which). Every receptor here comes from a human donor with low-grade glioma or glioblastoma, undergoing nonglioma brain surgery, or in good health (not recorded which).

This clonotype appeared a few times. As DNA, the CDR3 is TGTGCCAGCAGAACCGCCGGGACAGCCTCCTACAATGAGCAGTTCTTC. Amino acids: CASRTAGTASYNEQFF. This chain joins TRBV7-2 and TRBJ2-1; 7 bases align to TRBD1. The CDR3 has 16 amino acids. Germline lookup yields CDR1 SGHTA and CDR2 FQGNSA. Trimming removed 6 bases from V and 0 bases from J; junction bases left unmatched: 8.

This clonotype was recorded once. The germline gene is not matched at one end of the junction; a read error may be the cause. The chain is built from TRBV6-6 and TRBJ1-1; D remains ambiguous. Germline V lookup: CDR1 MNHNY, CDR2 SVGAGI (reference sequence). The CDR3 runs to 13 residues. The CDR3 is CASSGSRPTEVFF. The CDR3 bases are TGTGCCAGCAGCGGAAGCCGACCCACTGAAGTTTTCTTT.

The chain is built from TRBV4-1 and TRBJ2-5; 10 nucleotides match TRBD2. Germline loops: CDR1 MGHRA, CDR2 YSYEKL. There are 16 residues in the CDR3. Trimming removed 2 bases from V and 1 base from J; junction bases left unmatched: 4. The CDR3 here is CASSQQLAGRQETQYF. CDR3 in DNA: TGCGCCAGCAGCCAACAACTAGCGGGGCGCCAAGAGACCCAGTACTTC.

The genes are TRBV20-1 and TRBJ2-1; tentative D call: TRBD2 (6 bases). Germline CDR1 and CDR2: DFQATT and SNEGSKA (reference sequence). The CDR3 has 14 amino acids. The germline V and J ends were trimmed by 0 bases and 3 bases, with 9 bases remaining between them. CDR3 sequence reads: CSARDPGDYNEQFF. The CDR3 nucleotides read TGCAGTGCTAGAGATCCGGGAGACTACAATGAGCAGTTCTTC.

This clonotype was picked up many times. The chain uses TRBV6-1 and TRBJ2-1, with 9 positions matching TRBD1. CDR3 length equals 14 residues. Trimming cost V 5 bases and J 8 bases; bases outside gene matches: 7. Germline-derived CDR1 and CDR2 are MNHNS and SASEGT. Here the CDR3 reads CASSPRTGVDEQFF. Here the CDR3 DNA reads TGTGCCAGCAGTCCCCGGACAGGGGTTGATGAGCAGTTCTTC.

The chain uses TRBV25-1 and TRBJ2-7; TRBD1 might be the D (5 bases). Deletions cut 1 base from V and 9 bases from J, with 19 bases between. CDR3 length: 15 amino acids. Germline V gene sequence: CDR1 MGHDK, CDR2 SYGVNS. CDR3 sequence reads: CASSESPHSRQGQYF. CDR3 DNA: TGTGCCAGCAGTGAATCCCCCCATTCGCGCCAGGGGCAGTACTTC.

This clonotype was picked up a small number of times. The chain is built from TRBV14 and TRBJ2-7; D call uncertain. The CDR3 contains 13 residues. Germline lookup yields CDR1 SGHDN and CDR2 FVKESK. Between the trimmed V and J ends, which lost 0 bases and 6 bases, there was a span of 9 bases. CDR3 sequence reads: CASSQERVGEQYF. The CDR3 DNA reads TGTGCCAGCAGCCAAGAAAGAGTGGGCGAGCAGTACTTC.

This rearrangement joins TRBV18 to TRBJ2-7, with D possibly TRBD2 on 5 matching bases. V was shortened by 4 bases and J by 4 bases, with 14 bases between the two germline ends. Germline CDR1 reads KGHSH; CDR2 reads LQKENI. This CDR3 spans 14 amino acids. CDR3 amino acids: CASSLTPGIYEQYF. The CDR3 DNA sequence: TGTGCCAGCTCACTGACCCCCGGGATATACGAGCAGTACTTC.

A remark on this clonotype: A single base separates this from a much larger clone, so it may be a read error. Since no conserved phenylalanine or tryptophan closes the CDR3, a read error is the likely cause. The chain is built from TRBV15 and TRBJ2-3; TRBD2 agrees at 11 bases. The CDR3 is 17 amino acids. After removal of 0 bases from V and 3 bases from J, the junction contained 5 bases not matched to a gene. CDR1 LNHNV and CDR2 YYDKDF come from the germline V gene (reference sequence). CDR3 bases: TGTGCCACCAGCAGAGATTTAGCGGGGGGGCTAACAGATACGCAGTATTTG. It encodes CATSRDLAGGLTDTQYL.

V gene TRBV27 combines with J gene TRBJ2-7, with D perhaps assigned TRBD1 or TRBD2 (5 bases each). Germline V CDR1 and CDR2: MNHEY, SMNVEV (reference sequence). This CDR3 spans 13 amino acids. V dropped 8 bases and J dropped 3 bases, with 14 bases sitting between them. The CDR3: CASHRDGGYEQYF. The CDR3 DNA reads TGTGCCAGCCACCGGGACGGAGGCTACGAGCAGTACTTC.

This clonotype was counted only a few times. CDR3 region: CASSLGAGSSYNEQFF. CDR3 sequence (DNA): TGTGCCAGCAGCTTAGGCGCGGGAAGCTCCTACAATGAGCAGTTCTTC. V gene TRBV7-2 combines with J gene TRBJ2-1; D possibly corresponds to TRBD2 (6 bases). Germline CDR1 reads SGHTA; CDR2 reads FQGNSA. This CDR3 region has 16 residues. V was shortened by 1 base and J by 0 bases, with 10 bases between the two germline ends. Filled out from reference TRBV7-2 and TRBJ2-1, the complete variable domain reads GAGVSQSPSNKVTEKGKDVELRCDPISGHTALYWYRQSLGQGLEFLIYFQGNSAPDKSGLPSDRFSAERTGGSVSTLTIQRTQQEDSAVYLCASSLGAGSSYNEQFFGPGTRLTVL.

The genes are TRBV6-6 and TRBJ2-7; perhaps D is TRBD1 or TRBD2 (5 bases each). V dropped 6 bases and J dropped 3 bases, with 15 bases sitting between them. The CDR3 extends over 14 amino acids. Germline CDR1 and CDR2: MNHNY and SVGAGI (reference sequence). The CDR3 DNA reads as TGTGCCAGCAGCTTATCGGGGCCCCTCTACGAGCAGTACTTC. Protein: CASSLSGPLYEQYF.

This clonotype was detected once. This sequence joins TRBV6-5 and TRBJ2-7; tentatively, D is TRBD2 (6 bases). The J call may be faulty, since TRBJ2-5 better matches the DNA end. Germline V lookup: CDR1 MNHEY, CDR2 SVGAGI. CDR3 size: 14 residues. The DNA for the CDR3 is TGTGCCAGCAGTTCCGCGCACAGCGGGGAGACCCAGTACTTC. Translated, it gives CASSSAHSGETQYF.

This clonotype was picked up a small number of times. The chain links TRBV6-1 to TRBJ2-3, with D maybe TRBD2 (6 bases). The V end lost 3 bases, the J end lost 2 bases, and 6 bases lay between the germline ends. The CDR3 is made up of 13 amino acids. Germline CDR1 reads MNHNS; CDR2 reads SASEGT. The CDR3 DNA is TGTGCCAGCAGTGAGCGGGACACAGATACGCAGTATTTT. Its translation is CASSERDTDTQYF.

In this sample, this clonotype turned up a few times. This chain joins TRBV20-1 and TRBJ1-1, with a possible D match to TRBD1 (5 bases). The V end lost 5 bases, the J end lost 5 bases, and 21 bases lay between the germline ends. CDR1 and CDR2 (germline): DFQATT, SNEGSKA (reference sequence). The CDR3 runs 15 residues. In nucleotides, the CDR3 is TGCAGTGCTCCGGATAGGCAGGCGGGGGGTACTGAAGCTTTCTTT. Residues: CSAPDRQAGGTEAFF.

V is TRBV7-2 and J is TRBJ1-1, with 12 bases lining up with TRBD1. Per germline, CDR1 SGHTA and CDR2 FQGNSA. J was trimmed by 3 bases and V by 6 bases; bases with no gene match: 20. The CDR3 consists of 20 residues. The CDR3: CASSPRGTGGNFPWDTEAFF. The CDR3 DNA follows: TGTGCCAGCAGTCCAAGGGGGACAGGGGGCAATTTCCCATGGGACACTGAAGCTTTCTTT. The full variable domain, in which reference TRBV7-2 and TRBJ1-1 provide the parts outside the CDR3, is GAGVSQSPSNKVTEKGKDVELRCDPISGHTALYWYRQSLGQGLEFLIYFQGNSAPDKSGLPSDRFSAERTGGSVSTLTIQRTQQEDSAVYLCASSPRGTGGNFPWDTEAFFGQGTRLTVV.

This clonotype was observed a handful of times. This chain joins TRBV27 and TRBJ1-1, with 9 nucleotides matching TRBD1. The V gene's germline CDR1 is MNHEY and CDR2 SMNVEV (reference sequence). CDR3 length: 15 residues. The V and J ends lost 2 bases and 1 base, in that order; junction bases with no gene match: 2. The CDR3, as DNA: TGTGCCAGCAGTTTAGACAGGGGGACGAACACTGAAGCTTTCTTT. It translates to CASSLDRGTNTEAFF.

The chain links TRBV28 to TRBJ2-7; 7 bases align to TRBD1. The germline gives CDR1 MDHEN, CDR2 SYDVKM. Trimming took 2 bases from V and 2 from J; bases not matched to a gene: 6. The CDR3 spans 15 residues. The CDR3 region has the DNA TGTGCCAGCAGTTTACGAGACAGGGTGACCTACGAGCAGTACTTC. This codes for CASSLRDRVTYEQYF. The entire variable domain, with the rest obtained from reference TRBV28 and TRBJ2-7, is as follows: DVKVTQSSRYLVKRTGEKVFLECVQDMDHENMFWYRQDPGLGLRLIYFSYDVKMKEKGDIPEGYSVSREKKERFSLILESASTNQTSMYLCASSLRDRVTYEQYFGPGTRLTVT.

The chain carries TRBV6-1 and TRBJ2-1, with 11 bases fitting TRBD2. J was trimmed by 6 bases and V by 5 bases; bases with no gene match: 12. This CDR3 region has 17 residues. In germline, CDR1 is MNHNS, CDR2 SASEGT. The CDR3 bases are TGTGCCAGCAGTTATCGGGGATCACTAGCGGGGGTCAATGAGCAGTTCTTC. Residues: CASSYRGSLAGVNEQFF.

At least ten counts were recorded for this clonotype. The chain carries TRBV27 and TRBJ2-3; 8 positions match TRBD1. The germline V gene has CDR1 MNHEY and CDR2 SMNVEV (reference sequence). The CDR3 totals 14 residues. Trimming cost V 6 bases and J 3 bases; bases outside gene matches: 5. The CDR3 protein is CASREDRATDTQYF. The CDR3 DNA reads as TGTGCCAGCAGAGAGGACAGGGCAACAGATACGCAGTATTTT.

This chain connects TRBV7-2 to TRBJ1-5; no clear D. Trimming stripped 5 bases from V and 6 bases from J, with 14 bases between. Looked up from germline, CDR1 is SGHTA and CDR2 is FQGNSA. This CDR3 is 14 amino acids long. The CDR3 region has the DNA TGTGCCAGCAGCCCCATGGAAACAACTCAGCCCCAGCATTTT. Its protein is CASSPMETTQPQHF.

This clonotype was seen a few times. The chain combines TRBV4-1 with TRBJ2-1, with a weak D call TRBD1 (6 bases). Germline CDR1 is MGHRA and CDR2 is YSYEKL. CDR3 length equals 15 residues. Trimming removed 5 bases at V and 8 bases at J, with 19 bases between. CDR3 sequence: CASSLRDNSMDEQFF. Here the CDR3 DNA reads TGCGCCAGCAGCTTACGGGACAATAGCATGGATGAGCAGTTCTTC.

As for this clonotype: This may be a read error, as it is one base from a much larger clone. V gene TRBV4-3 combines with J gene TRBJ2-7; 9 bases fit TRBD2. The CDR3 is 14 amino acids. CDR1 and CDR2 from the germline V gene are LGHNA and YSLEER. V lost 0 bases and J lost 9; bases outside the gene matches: 6. CDR3 DNA sequence: TGCGCCAGCAGCCAAGACGGGACTAGCTTAGGGCAGTACTTC. This encodes CASSQDGTSLGQYF.

The table lists this clonotype with a few counts. The J gene is TRBJ2-3, the V gene TRBV4-1; 9 bases agree with TRBD2. Germline CDR1 is MGHRA and CDR2 is YSYEKL. The CDR3 has 14 residues. With V trimmed by 3 bases and J by 10 bases, 8 bases remained unmatched. The CDR3 spells CASSQPLAGPAQYF. CDR3 in DNA: TGCGCCAGCAGCCAGCCCCTAGCGGGGCCCGCGCAGTATTTT.

This clonotype was detected a few times. The chain uses TRBV27 and TRBJ2-5; perhaps TRBD2 as D (6 bases). Germline V gives CDR1 MNHEY, CDR2 SMNVEV (reference sequence). V was clipped by 6 bases and J by 7 bases, with 12 bases between them. The CDR3 is made up of 12 amino acids. The CDR3 sequence is CASRGMEGTQYF. DNA of the CDR3: TGTGCCAGCAGGGGGATGGAGGGGACCCAGTACTTC.

The chain employs TRBV27 and TRBJ1-2; D may be TRBD1 (6 bases). Per germline, CDR1 MNHEY and CDR2 SMNVEV (reference sequence). V was trimmed by 6 bases and J by 4 bases, leaving 21 bases between them. This CDR3 comprises 16 residues. The CDR3: CASRPNRAVALYGYTF. In DNA form, the CDR3 reads TGTGCCAGCAGACCTAACAGGGCAGTAGCTCTCTATGGCTACACCTTC.

V usage is TRBV20-1 and J usage is TRBJ2-2, with 7 nucleotides matching TRBD1. The CDR3 runs to 18 residues. The germline V gene has CDR1 DFQATT and CDR2 SNEGSKA (reference sequence). V lost 0 bases and J lost 2; bases outside the gene matches: 12. This chain's CDR3 is CSAREPRSGTANTGELFF. The CDR3 region has the DNA TGCAGTGCTAGAGAGCCGAGGTCCGGGACAGCTAACACCGGGGAGCTGTTTTTT.

V gene TRBV28 combines with J gene TRBJ2-7; D unclear. Trimming stripped 7 bases from V and 7 bases from J, with 17 bases between. CDR1 is MDHEN and CDR2 is SYDVKM in the germline V gene. The CDR3 totals 13 residues. CDR3 sequence: CASKSVGTQEQYF. The CDR3 DNA follows: TGTGCCAGCAAGAGCGTCGGTACACAAGAGCAGTACTTC.